Listed below are T cell receptor beta chains from one sample, sequenced in a study of shared clonotypes between healthy human individuals. Assay used: immunoSEQ multiplex PCR; TCRdb lists only in-frame clones, some missing. Of about 2 million clones detected, 95% appear once; the ten largest clones hold around 0.13%. Specimen: naive CD4+ T cells sorted from blood. The source of these receptors is a young man in good health. CDR3s include the opening cysteine and the closing phenylalanine or tryptophan. Fields, in order: D gene, clone size, V gene, J gene, CDR3 DNA, CDR3 protein. A D gene is named only where the DNA matches it firmly. Clone size, where shown, is once, few, many, or a class for clones that have expanded.

>.|.|TRBV5-4|TRBJ2-5
TGTGCCAGCAGCTTGGGGGCCCCTGGCCAAGAGACCCAGTACTTC
CASSLGAPGQETQYF
>.|.|TRBV10-3|TRBJ1-2
TGTGCCATCAGTGAGACCCGGGCTACTCAGGGGGGCTACACCTTC
CAISETRATQGGYTF
>.|.|TRBV29-1|TRBJ2-3
TGCAGCGTTGAAGTTGGGCTTTACGACAGTGGTACGCAGTATTTT
CSVEVGLYDSGTQYF
>TRBD1|.|TRBV2|TRBJ1-5
TGTGCCAGCAGTGAGGACAGGGCGGGCAATCAGCCCCAGCATTTT
CASSEDRAGNQPQHF
>.|.|TRBV5-1|TRBJ1-2
TGCGCCAGCGGAGCCGTCCCCTCGGACGGCTATGGCTACACCTTC
CASGAVPSDGYGYTF
>.|once|TRBV10-2|TRBJ2-1
TGCGCCAGCAGTGAACTCGGGGCCCCCGGAAATGAGCAGTTCTTC
CASSELGAPGNEQFF
>.|.|TRBV7-2|TRBJ1-2
TGTGCCAGCAGCTTAGCAGGGGATGGATCGGGCTACACCTTC
CASSLAGDGSGYTF
>TRBD1|.|TRBV5-1|TRBJ2-7
TGCGCCAGCAGCTCACCGGGACAGGGGTACGAGCAGTACTTC
CASSSPGQGYEQYF
>.|once|TRBV19|TRBJ1-2
TGTGCCAGCACCTTTGCCTGGCAGAACTATGGCTACACCTTC
CASTFAWQNYGYTF
>.|.|TRBV2|TRBJ2-1
TGTGCCAGCAGTGAAAGGCCAGGCGTACCCTACAATGAGCAGTTCTTC
CASSERPGVPYNEQFF
>.|.|TRBV5-1|TRBJ2-7
TGCGCCAGCAGCTTGCCGGACTCGAGCTCCTACGAGCAGTACTTC
CASSLPDSSSYEQYF
>.|.|TRBV6-6|TRBJ2-1
TGTGCCAGCACCCGGGTCAGCGGAGACTACAATGAGCAGTTCTTC
CASTRVSGDYNEQFF
>.|.|TRBV27|TRBJ1-5
TGTGCCAGCCCCAGGGCTTATAGCAATCAGCCCCAGCATTTT
CASPRAYSNQPQHF
>.|.|TRBV7-9|TRBJ2-1
TGTGCCAGCAGCTATTTAACAGAACTATCCTACAATGAGCAGTTCTTC
CASSYLTELSYNEQFF
>.|.|TRBV9|TRBJ1-1
TGTGCCAGCAGCGTAGCACTTAGGAACACTGAAGCTTTCTTT
CASSVALRNTEAFF
>.|.|TRBV4-2|TRBJ2-1
TGTGCCAGCAGCCAAGGCACTAGCCTTTCCCACAATGAGCAGTTCTTC
CASSQGTSLSHNEQFF
>.|.|TRBV6-6|TRBJ2-5
TGTGCCAGCAGTTTTCCGAGGGCCCTACAAGAGACCCAGTACTTC
CASSFPRALQETQYF
>.|few|TRBV19|TRBJ1-5
TGTGCCAGTAGTTCCCAGGGAGGCAATCAGCCCCAGCATTTT
CASSSQGGNQPQHF
>.|once|TRBV18|TRBJ2-5
TGTGCCAGCTCCCAGGACACGCGAGAGACCCAGTACTTC
CASSQDTRETQYF
>TRBD1|.|TRBV18|TRBJ2-3
TGTGCCAGCTCACCCCAGGGACAGCTACGGAGCACAGATACGCAGTATTTT
CASSPQGQLRSTDTQYF
>.|.|TRBV27|TRBJ2-7
TGTGCCAGCAGCACCAACAGACTGGACGGGTGGTACGAGCAGTACTTC
CASSTNRLDGWYEQYF
>TRBD2|.|TRBV7-2|TRBJ2-7
TGTGCCAGCAGCTCCCGTAGGGGACTAGCGGTAGAGCAGTACTTC
CASSSRRGLAVEQYF
>.|.|TRBV18|TRBJ2-5
TGTGCCAGCTCACCTCAAGTCAAGTCACAAGAGACCCAGTACTTC
CASSPQVKSQETQYF
>.|once|TRBV2|TRBJ1-4
TGTGCCAGCAGTGAAAATGTGATTAATGAAAAACTGTTTTTT
CASSENVINEKLFF